This is a list of T cell receptor beta chains from one sample in a study of blood T cell repertoires in COVID-19. Clones were read by immunoSEQ multiplex PCR, and TCRdb kept only the in-frame ones, dropping some. The top ten clones hold approximately 39% of a sample with nearly 80,000 clones, roughly 80% of them seen once. The sample taken for sequencing was peripheral blood. The receptors originated from a woman in her 70s with acute or convalescent COVID-19. Each CDR3 is given with its conserved first and last residue. The D gene is left open where the match is weak. Size is stated for part of the rows, as once, few or many counts, or as a class when the clone is expanded.

abundance	v_gene	d_gene	j_gene	CDR3nt	CDR3aa
NA	TRBV3-1/TRBV3-2	TRBD1	TRBJ1-6	TGTGCCAGCAGCCAAGTTAGGACAGGGATTTCACCCCTCCACTTT	CASSQVRTGISPLHF
few	TRBV2	TRBD1	TRBJ2-7	TGTGCCAGCAGGCGGACGACAGGGTTGTACGAGCAGTACTTC	CASRRTTGLYEQYF
few	TRBV2	NA	TRBJ2-7	TGTGCCAGCCAGGACAGCCGTCCCTACGAGCAGTACTTC	CASQDSRPYEQYF
NA	TRBV12-5	NA	TRBJ1-1	TGTGCTAGTGGTTTGCGGGGAGGCACTGAAGCTTTCTTT	CASGLRGGTEAFF
many	TRBV19	NA	TRBJ1-1	TGTGCCAGTACACATGGGCGCAGGGGAGACACTGAAGCTTTCTTT	CASTHGRRGDTEAFF
NA	TRBV3-1/TRBV3-2	TRBD1	TRBJ1-1	TGTGCCAGCAGCCAAGGGGCCGGGACAGTGAACACTGAAGCTTTCTTT	CASSQGAGTVNTEAFF
NA	TRBV28	NA	TRBJ1-5	TGTGCCAGCACCCTGGCCTTTCAGCCCCAGCATTTT	CASTLAFQPQHF
NA	TRBV7-2	NA	TRBJ2-2	TGTGCCAGCAGCTTAGGAGACTACCCGACCGGGGAGCTGTTTTTT	CASSLGDYPTGELFF
NA	TRBV5-6	NA	TRBJ1-1	TGTGCCAGCAGCTCTCTATTCCAGGCGACAGTCTACTTT	CASSSLFQATVYF
once	TRBV2	NA	TRBJ1-2	TGTGCCAGCAGTGAATTGACAACCCCCGTGGGTGGCTACACCTTC	CASSELTTPVGGYTF
NA	TRBV19	NA	TRBJ2-7	TGTGCCAGTAGTAAAGGACAGAACTACGAGCAGTACTTC	CASSKGQNYEQYF
NA	TRBV5-1	TRBD1	TRBJ1-4	TGCGCCAGCAGCCCCAGGGGGCAGGGAGAAAAACTGTTTTTT	CASSPRGQGEKLFF
NA	TRBV19	TRBD1	TRBJ2-3	TGTGCCAGTAGTCCCGGGACAGGGATGGATACGCAGTATTTT	CASSPGTGMDTQYF
NA	TRBV19	NA	TRBJ2-1	TGTGCCAGTAGTATGGATACAGGGTCGGCCTACTACAATGAGCAGTTCTTC	CASSMDTGSAYYNEQFF
NA	TRBV5-5	TRBD1	TRBJ2-7	TGTGCCAGCAGGAGGGACAGTTACGCGCGCTCCTACGAGCAGTACTTC	CASRRDSYARSYEQYF
NA	TRBV5-6	NA	TRBJ2-2	TGTGCCAGCAGCTTGACGGGGTTGGGCGGGGAGCTGTTTTTT	CASSLTGLGGELFF
NA	TRBV12-3/TRBV12-4	NA	TRBJ2-3	TGTGCCAACAGCCTTACGCAGGATACGCAGTATTTT	CANSLTQDTQYF
NA	TRBV6-5	TRBD1	TRBJ2-7	TGTGCCAGCAGGACCCGACAGGGGAGCTCCTACGAGCAGTACTTC	CASRTRQGSSYEQYF
NA	TRBV19	TRBD1	TRBJ2-2	TGTGCCAGTAGTATCACAGGGGCCACCGGGGAGCTGTTTTTT	CASSITGATGELFF
NA	TRBV10-3	TRBD2	TRBJ2-1	TGTGCCATCAGCACCCGGGGCGGGAGTAACGATGAGCAGTTCTTC	CAISTRGGSNDEQFF
NA	TRBV2	TRBD1	TRBJ1-4	TGTGCCAGCAGCAATACAGGGGGACGTGAAAAACTGTTTTTT	CASSNTGGREKLFF
NA	TRBV5-8	TRBD2	TRBJ2-1	TGTGCCAGCAACCAGCGGGAGGGGGCTTCCGAGTTCTTC	CASNQREGASEFF
NA	TRBV5-6	NA	TRBJ2-7	TGTGCCAGCAGCTTGGGTACCTACGAGCAGTACTTC	CASSLGTYEQYF
NA	TRBV7-2	NA	TRBJ2-3	TGTGCCAGCAGCTGGGGGGGGCCTTCCACAGATACGCAGTATTTT	CASSWGGPSTDTQYF
NA	TRBV5-4	TRBD2	TRBJ2-7	TGTGCCAGCAGCCCCCCTGGCGCGGGAGGGCTCTCGGGCGAGCAGTACTTC	CASSPPGAGGLSGEQYF
NA	TRBV6-1	NA	TRBJ2-5	TGTGCCAGCAGTGAAGTAAGGTGGAGTAAACAAGAGACCCAGTACTTC	CASSEVRWSKQETQYF
NA	TRBV13	NA	TRBJ1-1	TGTGCCAGCAGCCCGCGGTCGGGATACACTGAAGCTTTCTTT	CASSPRSGYTEAFF
NA	TRBV18	TRBD1	TRBJ1-2	TGTGCCAGCTCACCGGGGACAGGGACCAACTATGGCTACACCTTC	CASSPGTGTNYGYTF
NA	TRBV15	TRBD1	TRBJ1-3	TGTGCCACCAGCCGGGACAGGGGCCCATCTGGAAACACCATATATTTT	CATSRDRGPSGNTIYF
NA	TRBV3-1/TRBV3-2	TRBD1	TRBJ2-7	TGTGCCAGCAGCCAACGGGACAGGCCGCCTTACGAGCAGTACTTC	CASSQRDRPPYEQYF
many	TRBV3-1/TRBV3-2	NA	TRBJ1-2	TGTGCCAGCAGCCAAGACCAGGGGTCAGGCGGCTACACCTTC	CASSQDQGSGGYTF
few	TRBV25-1	NA	TRBJ2-3	TGTGCCAGCAGTGAATATCCTCGGGAGTTTTTAAGCACAGATACGCAGTATTTT	CASSEYPREFLSTDTQYF
NA	TRBV5-1	NA	TRBJ2-5	TGCGCCAGCAGCCCAAAATTGATCAGGGGCTACCCTAAAGAGACCCAGTACTTC	CASSPKLIRGYPKETQYF
NA	TRBV5-1	TRBD1	TRBJ2-3	TGCGCCAGCAGCTGGGCCTACAGGGGGGATACGCAGTATTTT	CASSWAYRGDTQYF
NA	TRBV11-2	NA	TRBJ2-7	TGTGCCAGCAGCTTAGTGGGCAGCAACGAGCAGTACTTC	CASSLVGSNEQYF
once	TRBV7-8	NA	TRBJ2-1	TGTGCCAGCAGCTTAAGGACAGCCTCCTACAATGAGCAGTTCTTC	CASSLRTASYNEQFF
NA	TRBV6-5	NA	TRBJ2-3	TGTGCCAGCAGGAGTGGGGGAGGAGATACGCAGTATTTT	CASRSGGGDTQYF
NA	TRBV5-4	TRBD2	TRBJ2-2	TGTGCCAGCAGCTTGGAGGGCGGGAGGCACACCGGGGAGCTGTTTTTT	CASSLEGGRHTGELFF
NA	TRBV6-1	NA	TRBJ2-3	TGTGCCAGCAGGGGGGGGGCGAGCACAGATACGCAGTATTTT	CASRGGASTDTQYF
NA	TRBV24-1	NA	TRBJ1-5	TGTGCCACCAGTGATCCCCAGGGGCCCCAGCATTTT	CATSDPQGPQHF
NA	TRBV9	NA	TRBJ2-6	TGTGCCAGCAGCGCAGGGTTGGGGGCCAACGTCCTGACTTTC	CASSAGLGANVLTF
NA	TRBV6-1	NA	TRBJ1-5	TGTGCCAGCAGTGACCTGGGGGCAAGAAATCAGCCCCAGCATTTT	CASSDLGARNQPQHF
NA	TRBV10-1	NA	TRBJ2-5	TGCGCCAGCAGTGACCAGGAGGTCGGAGAGACCCAGTACTTC	CASSDQEVGETQYF
NA	TRBV5-8	NA	TRBJ1-2	TGTGCCAGCAGCTTGGTGGCCCAGGGATTATATGGCTACACCTTC	CASSLVAQGLYGYTF
NA	TRBV15	TRBD1	TRBJ1-5	TGTGCCACCAGTGACAGGGGGGGTAGCAATCAGCCCCAGCATTTT	CATSDRGGSNQPQHF
NA	TRBV5-1	NA	TRBJ1-4	TGCGCCAGCAGTGAAGGTGGGGCGGCAAATGAAAAACTGTTTTTT	CASSEGGAANEKLFF
few	TRBV9	NA	TRBJ2-2	TGTGCCAGCAGCGAGAGGGGGACCGGGGAGCTGTTTTTT	CASSERGTGELFF
NA	TRBV6-6	TRBD2	TRBJ2-7	TGTGCCAGCAGTCAGGGACTAGCGGGAGGGAGCTCCTACGAGCAGTACTTC	CASSQGLAGGSSYEQYF
once	TRBV19	TRBD2	TRBJ2-1	TGTGCCAGTAAGCCACTAGCGGGGGGGTACAATGAGCAGTTCTTC	CASKPLAGGYNEQFF
NA	TRBV7-9	NA	TRBJ1-6	TGTGCCAGCTCAACAGAGAATTCACCCCTCCACTTT	CASSTENSPLHF
NA	TRBV27	TRBD1	TRBJ2-1	TGTGCCAGCAGTGCCGCCGGACAGGCGTACAATGAGCAGTTCTTC	CASSAAGQAYNEQFF
NA	TRBV5-6	TRBD2	TRBJ2-1	TGTGCCAGCAGCTCTACAGGGGTGTACAGCGGGAGGGCCAATGAGCAGTTCTTC	CASSSTGVYSGRANEQFF
NA	TRBV5-1	TRBD1	TRBJ2-1	TGCGCCAGCAGCTCGGACAGGGAGAGAGGTAATGAGCAGTTCTTC	CASSSDRERGNEQFF